Sequencing of this T cell receptor (beta chain) was carried out in a study of cytomegalovirus exposure and HLA in healthy donors (dated 2017 in TCRdb). Broadly, across the study: An earlier analysis of several hundred of the donors reported approximately 260 Gb of sequence data and 117 million unique TCR beta sequences obtained from approximately 180 million T cells. The genetic ancestry cluster associated with self-reported Caucasian donors included around 76% of the 398 genotyped donors. To predict cytomegalovirus infection status, the study combined high-throughput TCR immunosequencing, statistical association of individual TCRs with disease status, and machine learning. Genome-wide SNP genotypes for about three fifths of the roughly 670 donors were used in a later genetic analysis, which treated that subset as a discovery cohort. An earlier analysis of several hundred of the donors applied high-throughput TCR beta sequencing to assess whether each TCR beta V gene segment acted as functional or pseudogenic. The later analysis used no new phenotypic data to find candidate immune exposures, relying instead on TCR beta sequences and their occurrence across donors. HLA typing included class I and class II loci at four-digit resolution. In a later analysis, previously published TCR beta repertoires from about 640 donors were re-analyzed and high-resolution HLA genotyping was added so that TCR occurrence patterns could be studied. The aim of the study was to test whether cataloging public T cell receptors could identify signatures of past pathogen exposure. Typing coverage varied by locus: roughly 620-640 donors for A, B, C, DRB1 and DQB1; more than 500 for DQA1; about 600 for DPA1; roughly 450 for DPB1. Because of strong linkage in the cohort, roughly 5 DR-DQ haplotypes were treated as single units for association and clustering. Besides the first cohort of 666 subjects, a separate validation cohort made up of roughly 130 different subjects was used. Donor age, sex, ethnicity and CMV serostatus were collected together with the repertoire data. The study used immunosequencing to profile the T cell repertoires of approximately 640 subjects and linked those repertoires to cytomegalovirus serostatus. All discovery cohort repertoires had been generated on a single sequencing platform. Among approximately 370 genotyped donors of the cohort, an average of around 250,000 unique TCR beta nucleotide sequences was sequenced per donor, of which roughly 17% were non-productive. An early release covering roughly 640 HLA-typed donors comprised approximately 300 gigabases of sequencing data and around 86 million unique TCR sequences. What the authors observed across the whole study: For the cohort, immune exposure information was limited to CMV serostatus. A further reported finding was that TCR beta sequences accurately predicted the HLA-A and HLA-B alleles for most subjects in the first cohort. In a later analysis, several top co-occurrence clusters were reported to appear linked to parvovirus B19, influenza, CMV and Epstein-Barr virus. An association between a missense DCLRE1C variant and V-gene and J-gene trimming of TCR beta chains was found in a later genetic analysis and replicated in an independent cohort. The authors suggested that the approach could potentially be extended to other disease states and immunological phenotypes. When HLA alleles, especially DR and DQ, strongly co-occurred, TCR associations were difficult to assign to individual alleles. A later genetic analysis reported fewer N-insertions in productive TCRs among donors in an Asian-associated ancestry cluster than the roughly 700-donor mean. In a later analysis, TCR association rates were found to vary across HLA loci, with the most associated TCRs seen for DRB1 alleles and the fewest for HLA-C alleles. Because some donors lacked HLA typing at each locus, the association tests relied only on the typed subset. Most CMV-associated TCR beta chains appeared to be HLA-restricted in a later analysis, and the HLA associations seemed to be driven largely by CMV exposure. A later analysis found that HLA-associated TCR beta chains were more clonally expanded and had lower generation probabilities than equally common non-associated chains. Correlated functional status among segregating V segments might be attributable to linkage disequilibrium, but an unknown experimental factor could not be ruled out. The earlier analysis of approximately 560 of the donors excluded 15 to 20 rarely observed V segments, including chromosome 9 orphons, because counts were too low. This cohort had only TCR beta chains sequenced, and the lack of alpha or paired-chain data limited which features could be detected. Across donors, most TCR sequences were observed very rarely, whereas some public TCRs were present in many individuals. In the study, some 160 TCR beta chains were listed as associated with cytomegalovirus. In vitro tests confirmed that three of the cytomegalovirus-associated TCR beta chains recognize cytomegalovirus antigens. A group of highly shared sequence variants was considered likely to be a technical artifact of the sequencing pipeline. Some IMGT-functional V segments, including TRBV6-2 and TRBV6-3, could not be distinguished by the 87-base-pair reads and were therefore excluded. In a later analysis, 15,000 to 20,000 TCR beta sequences were associated with specific HLA alleles at a false discovery rate of 0.05. In an earlier analysis of more than 450 of the donors, most TCR beta V segments were observed in productive rearrangements about 90% or about 30% of the time, broadly matching IMGT annotations. Presence/absence analyses assumed roughly uniform sequencing depth across donors, an assumption that may not hold. The classifier was reported to diagnose cytomegalovirus status with high specificity and sensitivity in both the original and validation cohorts.

Library generation was performed with the immunoSEQ multiplex PCR assay. For the multiplex PCR, a mixture combining 60 forward primers for TCR Vbeta segments and 13 reverse primers for TCR Jbeta segments was used. Amplification of the CDR3 region of rearranged TCR beta genes was performed with a multiplex PCR assay on genomic DNA. The Illumina HiSeq System was used to sequence the amplified TCR beta libraries as 87-base-pair reads. As for the authors' bioinformatics: A later analysis tallied 80 million to 95 million unique TCR beta chains across the 666 repertoires, and about 12 million of those chains were shared by two or more donors. A nearest-neighbor algorithm error-corrected the raw reads and collapsed the reads into unique sequences, merging closely related sequences to remove PCR and sequencing errors. Alignment of CDR3 sequences to IMGT reference sequences was used to assign V, D and J gene segments. For a sequence to be retained, a match of at least six nucleotides was required to both a V gene segment and a J gene segment. Rearrangements were classified as productive when the CDR3 lacked stop codons and remained in frame with V and J, and all other rearrangements were classified as non-productive. CDR3 was defined according to IMGT convention as the region running from the second conserved V-encoded cysteine to the conserved J-encoded phenylalanine. The earlier analysis of about 590 of the donors excluded sequences that lacked an unambiguous match to a single V gene segment. In an earlier analysis of some 590 of the donors, V segments were called functional above 56.7% productive rearrangements and were called segregating when the between-donor standard deviation exceeded 5%. A statistical classification framework was developed to diagnose cytomegalovirus status using the catalog of TCR beta chain sequences. A later analysis assigned V and J genes by comparing TCR nucleotide sequences with IMGT/GENE-DB human TR gene sequences. In a later analysis, CDR3 sequences and most-parsimonious VDJ recombination scenarios were assigned using the TCRdist pipeline. In a later analysis, every TCR beta chain was defined by the combination of its CDR3 amino acid sequence and its V-gene family, and reads without a unique V-gene family were dropped. In a later analysis, 500 to 650 highly shared, low-generation-probability nucleotide sequences were removed to address suspected cross-contamination and a sequencing artifact. In a later analysis, a clonal expansion index was calculated for each public chain from normalized within-repertoire ranks of inferred template counts. In a later analysis, generation probabilities were computed using a VDJ recombination model fitted to out-of-frame rearrangements, and the results were checked against IGoR. In a later analysis, TCR-TCR, TCR-HLA and TCR-CMV co-occurrence was scored with hypergeometric tests, and a repertoire-size bias correction was applied to TCR pairs. A later analysis estimated false discovery rates by permuting HLA or CMV assignments 20 times. A later analysis grouped co-occurring TCRs with DBSCAN, adding TCRdist sequence similarity when clustering within HLA-allele-positive subsets. Repertoires with fewer than 30,000 or more than 120,000 public chains, plus five repertoires with anomalous nucleotide sharing, were excluded from co-occurrence clustering. This immuneACCESS table, as held by TCRdb, lists in-frame sequences with V and J called but not all clones. Of the missing ones, under half trace to an unresolved V gene in checked studies; the others have no known cause. Clone size and the V and J calls come from that table; the DNA yielded D and trimming. The sample table records some 170,000 clones; 72% of these occur just once. The ten largest account for under 3% of the sample.

The cohort comprised more than 550 healthy bone marrow donors. At the time of sampling, all cohort members were nominally healthy, though unrecorded immune exposures were likely present. CMV serostatus was positive for about 300 and negative for about half of the roughly 670 cohort members, and was not recorded for this donor. A peripheral blood sample was collected from each donor, and TCR beta sequencing was performed on peripheral blood mononuclear cells. The Qiagen DNeasy Blood Extraction Kit was used to extract genomic DNA from the blood cell samples. The germline ends are 11 bases apart after V is trimmed by 4 bases and J by 3 bases. The CDR3 spans 14 residues, from the cysteine through the phenylalanine. The sequence is cut down to CDR3 DNA, 42 bases in frame from base 1. Reading the germline V gene gives CDR1 SGHDN and CDR2 FVKESK. In regard to this clone: Its target antigen remains unknown. Base qualities are not at hand, and no much larger clone is one base apart.

The chain is made from TRBV14 and TRBJ2-3, with a tentative D gene TRBD2 over 5 matching bases. The sequence came from a human donor in good health. The specimen sequenced was PBMCs. The nucleotide sequence reads as follows: TGTGCCAGCAGCCGCCAACTAGAGACAGATACGCAGTATTTT. Translation gives CASSRQLETDTQYF. This CDR3, with the reference TRBV14 and TRBJ2-3 proteins standing in past its ends, gives the full variable domain EAGVTQFPSHSVIEKGQTVTLRCDPISGHDNLYWYRRVMGKEIKFLLHFVKESKQDESGMPNNRFLAERTGGTYSTLKVQPAELEDSGVYFCASSRQLETDTQYFGPGTRLTVL.